This entry describes one T cell receptor beta chain. The sample originates from a study of OX40 agonist ivuxolimab in advanced cancers. The germline gives CDR1 PRHDT, CDR2 FYEKMQ (reference sequence). With 5 bases removed from V and 7 bases from J, the gap between germline ends came to 24 bases. The CDR3 is made up of 16 amino acids. The assay was immunoSEQ multiplex PCR, and TCRdb's table has in-frame clones only and misses some. The sample comprises some 40,000 clones, roughly 92% of which are singletons, and 13% to 15% rests with the top ten. The sequence was obtained from an adult with an advanced solid tumor such as melanoma, head and neck, liver or kidney cancer. The chain has TRBV13 and TRBJ2-7, with D tentatively TRBD1 or TRBD2 (6 bases each). Here the sequenced sample was CD4+ or CD8+ T cells sorted from blood, taken in a trial of the OX40 agonist ivuxolimab. CDR3 in DNA: TGTGCCAGCAGCATCCGCCTGACGGAGGGCCAGGGGGAGCAGTACTTC. It encodes CASSIRLTEGQGEQYF. Full variable domain (rest looked up from reference TRBV13 and TRBJ2-7): AAGVIQSPRHLIKEKRETATLKCYPIPRHDTVYWYQQGPGQDPQFLISFYEKMQSDKGSIPDRFSAQQFSDYHSELNMSSLELGDSALYFCASSIRLTEGQGEQYFGPGTRLTVT.